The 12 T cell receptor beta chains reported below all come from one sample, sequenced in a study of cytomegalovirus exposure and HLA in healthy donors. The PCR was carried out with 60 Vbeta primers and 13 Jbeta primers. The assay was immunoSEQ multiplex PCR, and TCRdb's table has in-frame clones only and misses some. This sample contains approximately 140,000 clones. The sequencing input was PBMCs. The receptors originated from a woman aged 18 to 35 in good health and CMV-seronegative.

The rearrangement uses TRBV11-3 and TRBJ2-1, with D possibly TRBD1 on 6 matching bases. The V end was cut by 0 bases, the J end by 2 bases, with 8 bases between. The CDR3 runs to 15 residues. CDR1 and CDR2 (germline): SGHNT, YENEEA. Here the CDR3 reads CASSLEQGTYNEQFF. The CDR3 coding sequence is TGTGCCAGCAGCTTAGAACAGGGCACCTACAATGAGCAGTTCTTC.

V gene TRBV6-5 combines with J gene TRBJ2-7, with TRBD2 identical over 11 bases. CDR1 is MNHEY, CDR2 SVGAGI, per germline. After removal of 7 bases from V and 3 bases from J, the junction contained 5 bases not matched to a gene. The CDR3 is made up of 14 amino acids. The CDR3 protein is CASNPSGRFYEQYF. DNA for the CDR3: TGTGCCAGCAACCCTAGCGGGAGGTTCTACGAGCAGTACTTC.

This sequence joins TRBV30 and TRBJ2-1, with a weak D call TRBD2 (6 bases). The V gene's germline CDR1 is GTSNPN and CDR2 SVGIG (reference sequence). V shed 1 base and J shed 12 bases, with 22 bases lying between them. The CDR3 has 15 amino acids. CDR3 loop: CAWSGLGGPMKGQFF. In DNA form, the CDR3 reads TGTGCCTGGAGTGGCCTTGGAGGGCCAATGAAGGGGCAGTTCTTC. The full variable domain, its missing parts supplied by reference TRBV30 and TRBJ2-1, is SQTIHQWPATLVQPVGSPLSLECTVEGTSNPNLYWYRQAAGRGLQLLFYSVGIGQISSEVPQNLSASRPQDRQFILSSKKLLLSDSGFYLCAWSGLGGPMKGQFFGPGTRLTVL.

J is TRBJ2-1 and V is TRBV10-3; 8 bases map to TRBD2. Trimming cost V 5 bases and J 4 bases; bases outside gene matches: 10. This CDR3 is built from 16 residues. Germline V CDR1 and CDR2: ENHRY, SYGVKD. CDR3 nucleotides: TGTGCCATCAGTTATATAAGCGGGAGTTGGTACAATGAGCAGTTCTTC. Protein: CAISYISGSWYNEQFF.

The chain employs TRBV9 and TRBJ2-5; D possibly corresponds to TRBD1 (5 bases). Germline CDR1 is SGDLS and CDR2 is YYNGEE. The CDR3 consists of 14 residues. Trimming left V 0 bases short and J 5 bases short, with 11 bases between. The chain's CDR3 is CASSVEGAGETQYF. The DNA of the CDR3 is TGTGCCAGCAGCGTAGAAGGGGCAGGGGAGACCCAGTACTTC. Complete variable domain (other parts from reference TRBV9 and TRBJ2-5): DSGVTQTPKHLITATGQRVTLRCSPRSGDLSVYWYQQSLDQGLQFLIQYYNGEERAKGNILERFSAQQFPDLHSELNLSSLELGDSALYFCASSVEGAGETQYFGPGTRLLVL.

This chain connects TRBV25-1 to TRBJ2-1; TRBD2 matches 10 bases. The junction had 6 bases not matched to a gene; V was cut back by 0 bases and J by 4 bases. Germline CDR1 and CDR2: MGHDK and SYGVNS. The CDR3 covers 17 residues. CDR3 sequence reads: CASSEYGLAGDYNEQFF. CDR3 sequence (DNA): TGTGCCAGCAGTGAATACGGGCTAGCGGGAGATTACAATGAGCAGTTCTTC.

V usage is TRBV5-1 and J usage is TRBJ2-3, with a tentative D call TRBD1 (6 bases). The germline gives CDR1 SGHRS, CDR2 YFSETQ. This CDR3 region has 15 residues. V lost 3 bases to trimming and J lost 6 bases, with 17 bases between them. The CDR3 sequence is CASSWNDRLGDTQYF. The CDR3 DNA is TGCGCCAGCAGCTGGAACGACAGGCTTGGTGATACGCAGTATTTT.

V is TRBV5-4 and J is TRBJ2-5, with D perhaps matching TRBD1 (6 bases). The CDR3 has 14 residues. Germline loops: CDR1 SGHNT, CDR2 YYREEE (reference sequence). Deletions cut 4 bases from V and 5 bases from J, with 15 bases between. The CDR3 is CASSIRQESETQYF. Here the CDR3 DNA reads TGTGCCAGCAGCATTCGACAGGAGTCGGAGACCCAGTACTTC. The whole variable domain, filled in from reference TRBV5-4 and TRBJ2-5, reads ETGVTQSPTHLIKTRGQQVTLRCSSQSGHNTVSWYQQALGQGPQFIFQYYREEENGRGNFPPRFSGLQFPNYSSELNVNALELDDSALYLCASSIRQESETQYFGPGTRLLVL.

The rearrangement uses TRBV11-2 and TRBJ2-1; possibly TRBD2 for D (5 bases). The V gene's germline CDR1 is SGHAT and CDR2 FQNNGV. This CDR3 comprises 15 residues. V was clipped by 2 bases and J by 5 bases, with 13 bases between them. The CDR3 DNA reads TGTGCCAGCAGCTTATCCCGGGCTAGCCACAATGAGCAGTTCTTC. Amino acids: CASSLSRASHNEQFF. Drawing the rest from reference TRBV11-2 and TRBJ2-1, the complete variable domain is EAGVAQSPRYKIIEKRQSVAFWCNPISGHATLYWYQQILGQGPKLLIQFQNNGVVDDSQLPKDRFSAERLKGVDSTLKIQPAKLEDSAVYLCASSLSRASHNEQFFGPGTRLTVL.

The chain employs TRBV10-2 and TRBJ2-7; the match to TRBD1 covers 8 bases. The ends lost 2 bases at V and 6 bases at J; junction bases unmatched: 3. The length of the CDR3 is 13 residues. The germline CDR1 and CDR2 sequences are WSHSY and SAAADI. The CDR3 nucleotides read TGCGCCAGCAGTGAGGCAGGGGGCGGCGAGCAGTACTTC. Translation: CASSEAGGGEQYF.

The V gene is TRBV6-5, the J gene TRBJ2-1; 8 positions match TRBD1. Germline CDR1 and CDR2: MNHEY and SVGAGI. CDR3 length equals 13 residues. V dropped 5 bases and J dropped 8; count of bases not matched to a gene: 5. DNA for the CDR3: TGTGCCAGCAGTCGAACAGGGGGTGATGAGCAGTTCTTC. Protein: CASSRTGGDEQFF.

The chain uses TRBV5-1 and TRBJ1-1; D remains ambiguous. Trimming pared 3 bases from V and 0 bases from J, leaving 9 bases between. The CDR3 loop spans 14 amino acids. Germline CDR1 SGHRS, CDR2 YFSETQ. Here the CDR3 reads CASSWAVMNTEAFF. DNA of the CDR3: TGCGCCAGCAGCTGGGCAGTAATGAACACTGAAGCTTTCTTT.